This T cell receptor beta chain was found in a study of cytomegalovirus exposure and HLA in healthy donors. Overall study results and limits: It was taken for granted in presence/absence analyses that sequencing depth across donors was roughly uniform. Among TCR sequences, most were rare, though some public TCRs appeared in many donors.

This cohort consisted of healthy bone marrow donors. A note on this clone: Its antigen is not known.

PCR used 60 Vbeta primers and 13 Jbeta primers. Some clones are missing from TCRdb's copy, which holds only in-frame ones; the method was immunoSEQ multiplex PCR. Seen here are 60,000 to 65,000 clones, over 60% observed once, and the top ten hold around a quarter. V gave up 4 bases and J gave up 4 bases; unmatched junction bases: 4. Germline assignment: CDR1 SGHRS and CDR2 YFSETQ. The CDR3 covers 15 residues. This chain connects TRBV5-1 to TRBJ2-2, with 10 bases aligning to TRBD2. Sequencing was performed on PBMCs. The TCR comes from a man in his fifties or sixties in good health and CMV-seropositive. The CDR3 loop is CASSQAGGITGELFF. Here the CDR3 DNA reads TGCGCCAGCAGCCAAGCGGGAGGGATCACCGGGGAGCTGTTTTTT.